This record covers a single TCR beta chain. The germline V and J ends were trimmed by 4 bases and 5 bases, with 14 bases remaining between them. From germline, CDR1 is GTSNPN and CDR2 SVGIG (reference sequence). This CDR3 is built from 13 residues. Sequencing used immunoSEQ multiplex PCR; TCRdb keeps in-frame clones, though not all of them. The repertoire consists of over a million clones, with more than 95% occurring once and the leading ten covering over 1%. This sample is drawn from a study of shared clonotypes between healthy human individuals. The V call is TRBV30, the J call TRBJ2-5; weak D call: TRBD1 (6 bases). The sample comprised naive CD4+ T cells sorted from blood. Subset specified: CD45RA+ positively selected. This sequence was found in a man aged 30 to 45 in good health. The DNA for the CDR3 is TGTGCCTGGACCGAACGACAGGAGGAGACCCAGTACTTC. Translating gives CAWTERQEETQYF.